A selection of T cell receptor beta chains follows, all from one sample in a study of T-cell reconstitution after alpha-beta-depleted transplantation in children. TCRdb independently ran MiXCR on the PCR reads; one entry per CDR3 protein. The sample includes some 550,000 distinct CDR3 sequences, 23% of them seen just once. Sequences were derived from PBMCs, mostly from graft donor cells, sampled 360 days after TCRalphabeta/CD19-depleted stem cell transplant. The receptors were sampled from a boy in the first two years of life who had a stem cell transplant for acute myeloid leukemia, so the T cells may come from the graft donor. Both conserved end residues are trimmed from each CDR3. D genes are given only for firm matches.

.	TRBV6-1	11	ASSGGRSGELF
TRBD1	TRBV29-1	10	SAGQVNTEAF
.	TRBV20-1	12	SAPARGPHQPQH
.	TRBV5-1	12	ASSFQGPTDTQY
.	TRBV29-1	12	SVEGWGRDYEQY
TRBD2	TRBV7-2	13	ASSKRGEVSGELF
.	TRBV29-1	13	SVEDTGYVNTEAF
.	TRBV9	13	ASSVEYLGTGEQF
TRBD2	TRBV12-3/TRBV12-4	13	ASSAREERVGEQF
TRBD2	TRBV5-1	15	ASSLMGLVTDTGELF
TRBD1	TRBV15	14	ATSRWTGSSSDTQY
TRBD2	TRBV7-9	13	ASSSFAGAYNEQF
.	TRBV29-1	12	SVEDRGRNTEAF
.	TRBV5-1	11	ASSFERDQPQH
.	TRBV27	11	ASSPWENTEAF
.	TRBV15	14	ATSRDLGTRLHTQY
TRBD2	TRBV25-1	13	ASIGEGPTYNEQF
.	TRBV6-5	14	ASSYYSIFLRETQY
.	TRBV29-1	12	SVAETRGKATQY
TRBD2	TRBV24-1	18	ATSDRQTSGGRPSTDTQY
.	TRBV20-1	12	SASGQLMNTEAF
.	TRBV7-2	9	ASSTGSPQF
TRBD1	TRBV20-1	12	SARTGQGGTEAF
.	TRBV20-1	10	SARPSYNEQF
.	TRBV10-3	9	AISELYEQY
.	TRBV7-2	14	ASSLKARVSYNEQF
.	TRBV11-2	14	ASSWAGANGANVLT
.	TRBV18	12	ASSPDGLGNEQF
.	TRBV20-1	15	SAGALMATHNTGELF
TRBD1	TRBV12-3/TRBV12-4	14	ASISLPSGQKYEQY